This T cell receptor (beta chain) was retrieved from a study of blood T cell repertoires in COVID-19. Study context: Samples came from the United States, Italy and Spain, spanning acute and convalescent COVID-19. T cells, B-cell-depleted T cells, or PBMCs supplied cDNA or gDNA.

CDR3 size: 18 residues. From germline, CDR1 is SGHTA and CDR2 FQGNSA. The trim removed 2 bases at V and 5 bases at J, leaving 10 bases unmatched. Original processing notes: Scientists estimated how many nucleated cells there were by amplifying reference gene primers. Generated by immunoSEQ multiplex PCR, the TCRdb table keeps only in-frame clones and is missing some. V, J and clone size derive from that table, while D and trimming were established from the DNA sequence. This sample has tens of thousands of clones, with around four fifths found just once. The sequenced sample consisted of peripheral blood. The rearrangement joins TRBV7-2 to TRBJ2-3, with TRBD2 matching 13 bases. The TCR was taken from a man aged 55 to 70 with active COVID-19. CDR3 coding DNA: TGTGCCAGCAGCTTATATGGACTAGCGGGAGTGCGGGTAGATACGCAGTATTTT. The encoded protein is CASSLYGLAGVRVDTQYF. The whole variable domain, remainder taken from reference TRBV7-2 and TRBJ2-3, is GAGVSQSPSNKVTEKGKDVELRCDPISGHTALYWYRQSLGQGLEFLIYFQGNSAPDKSGLPSDRFSAERTGGSVSTLTIQRTQQEDSAVYLCASSLYGLAGVRVDTQYFGPGTRLTVL.